This TCR beta chain was found in a study of molecular identifiers for immune sequencing clone quantification. The overall study: Split five ways in replicates, RNA from approximately 20,000 or 98,000 naive CD8 cells had four portions sequenced.

TCRdb re-called the PCR reads with MiXCR, one entry per CDR3 protein. The table records about 97,000 distinct CDR3 sequences, 20% to 25% of them present only once. The CDR3 loop spans 11 amino acids. Germline V gene sequence: CDR1 MNHEY, CDR2 SVGAGI. This clonotype was recorded many times. A junction end diverges from the germline sequence, so it may reflect a read error. This TCR was sampled from a human donor in good health. Some libraries in this study had Jurkat cell RNA spiked in. The sequenced material came from naive CD8+ T cells from blood, with Jurkat cell RNA spiked in. The subset denotes: FACS-sorted CD8+CD4-CCR7+CD45RA+ naive T cells. The genes are TRBV6-5 and TRBJ2-7, with D unclear. The CDR3 DNA is TGTGCCAGCAGTCACTCGAAGGAGCAGTACTTC. It translates to CASSHSKEQYF.